A single sample is the source of the 26 T cell receptor beta chains below, sequenced in a study of blood T cells in healthy people across ages. With a J-beta primer mix and a sample-barcoded 5' primer, a second PCR ran roughly 7 to 11 cycles. TCRdb independently ran MiXCR on the 5' RACE reads; one entry per CDR3 protein. The sample contains over 950,000 distinct CDR3 sequences, more than 30% of which appear only once. Input material: blood. These receptors were taken from a man aged 18 to 29 in good health.

There are a few counts of this clonotype. This rearrangement joins TRBV4-2 to TRBJ1-6, with D hard to call. Deletions cut 4 bases from V and 11 bases from J, with 18 bases between. The CDR3 runs 15 residues. Germline V CDR1 and CDR2: LGHNA, YNFKEQ. CDR3 DNA: TGTGCCAGCAGCCTCCAAGAGGAGTTGGGAGCACCCCTCCACTTT. Its protein product is CASSLQEELGAPLHF.

The chain joins TRBV6-5 to TRBJ2-1, with D possibly TRBD1 on 7 matching bases. Germline-derived CDR1 and CDR2 are MNHEY and SVGAGI. The CDR3 has 17 residues. Trimming removed 0 bases at V and 4 bases at J, with 16 bases between. This CDR3 is CASSYSMAGQRYNEQFF. The DNA for the CDR3 is TGTGCCAGCAGTTACTCGATGGCGGGACAGAGATACAATGAGCAGTTCTTC.

This clonotype was counted a single time. This chain connects TRBV6-5 to TRBJ2-5, with 8 bases lining up with TRBD2. The germline V gene has CDR1 MNHEY and CDR2 SVGAGI. The V and J ends lost 7 bases and 11 bases, in that order; junction bases with no gene match: 15. CDR3 length: 14 amino acids. This chain's CDR3 is CASKGLAGLNEQYF. The CDR3 DNA reads as TGTGCCAGCAAAGGGCTAGCGGGCCTTAATGAGCAGTACTTC.

This clonotype was seen repeatedly, ten times or more. J is TRBJ1-5 and V is TRBV12-3 or TRBV12-4, with unresolved D. Between the trimmed V and J ends, which lost 6 bases and 3 bases, there was a span of 12 bases. The CDR3 spans 14 residues. CDR3: CASSSGLPNQPQHF. DNA of the CDR3: TGTGCCAGCAGCTCCGGACTCCCCAATCAGCCCCAGCATTTT.

In its sample, this clonotype was seen a few times. This chain links TRBV5-1 with TRBJ2-3, with D perhaps TRBD1 (5 bases). V was cut by 0 bases and J by 1 base, with 9 bases left in between. Germline CDR1 and CDR2: SGHRS and YFSETQ. The CDR3 consists of 15 residues. CDR3 nucleotide sequence: TGCGCCAGCAGCTTGGAAATACAGGGCACAGATACGCAGTATTTT. Its protein product is CASSLEIQGTDTQYF.

This clonotype was recorded at least ten times. The rearrangement uses TRBV7-2 and TRBJ2-3; D not certain. CDR1 and CDR2 (germline): SGHTA, FQGNSA. This CDR3 has 11 residues. The V gene lost 4 bases and the J gene lost 7 bases, with 6 bases spanning the gap. The DNA for the CDR3 is TGTGCCAGCAGCTCTCTATATACGCAGTATTTT. It is translated as CASSSLYTQYF.

This sequence joins TRBV20-1 and TRBJ1-2; D gene unclear. The germline V gene has CDR1 DFQATT and CDR2 SNEGSKA (reference sequence). The CDR3 is 16 residues long. Trimming took off 0 bases at V and 7 bases at J, with 21 bases between the two ends. CDR3 amino acids: CSARDSQNLGLFGYTF. CDR3 nucleotide sequence: TGCAGTGCTAGAGATTCCCAGAACTTGGGTTTATTTGGCTACACCTTC.

The rearrangement joins TRBV28 to TRBJ2-1; a weak D match, TRBD2 (5 bases). The CDR3 spans 11 residues. The ends were cut back, 10 bases at V and 7 bases at J, with 11 bases in the middle. Germline V lookup: CDR1 MDHEN, CDR2 SYDVKM. The CDR3 loop reads CATRGSNEQFF. The CDR3 DNA sequence: TGTGCCACCCGAGGGTCGAATGAGCAGTTCTTC.

The chain uses TRBV27 and TRBJ2-5, with D perhaps TRBD2 (6 bases). The CDR3 length is 16 residues. CDR1 is MNHEY and CDR2 is SMNVEV in the germline V gene (reference sequence). Trimming removed 6 bases at V and 1 base at J, with 18 bases between. The CDR3 bases are TGTGCCAGCAGCCCCTCATCTGGGACTCTCCAAGAGACCCAGTACTTC. This sequence encodes CASSPSSGTLQETQYF.

The chain employs TRBV7-9 and TRBJ1-2; 9 nucleotides line up with TRBD1. The CDR3 length is 16 residues. After removal of 4 bases from V and 4 bases from J, the junction contained 10 bases not matched to a gene. Germline V gene lookup returns CDR1 SEHNR and CDR2 FQNEAQ (reference sequence). CDR3 residues: CASSSSRTGARYGYTF. CDR3 nucleotide sequence: TGTGCCAGCAGCTCCTCCCGGACAGGGGCTCGCTATGGCTACACCTTC. Complete variable domain (other parts from reference TRBV7-9 and TRBJ1-2): DTGVSQNPRHKITKRGQNVTFRCDPISEHNRLYWYRQTLGQGPEFLTYFQNEAQLEKSRLLSDRFSAERPKGSFSTLEIQRTEQGDSAMYLCASSSSRTGARYGYTFGSGTRLTVV.

This clonotype was observed at least ten times. The germline gene is not matched at one end of the junction; a read error may be the cause. The rearrangement links TRBV5-1 to TRBJ1-1; 7 nucleotides line up with TRBD1. There are 15 residues in the CDR3. Looked up from germline, CDR1 is SGHRS and CDR2 is YFSETQ. The CDR3 protein is CASSLGPGGNTEAFF. The CDR3 DNA is TGTGCCAGCAGCTTAGGGCCAGGGGGTAATACTGAAGCTTTCTTT.

This clonotype was found a few times. The genes are TRBV6-6 and TRBJ1-2, with D perhaps TRBD1 (5 bases). V was shortened by 8 bases and J by 0 bases, with 16 bases between the two germline ends. CDR1 and CDR2 from the germline V gene are MNHNY and SVGAGI (reference sequence). CDR3 length equals 15 residues. As DNA, the CDR3 is TGTGCCAGCGGACACCCGGTGGGATCTAACTATGGCTACACCTTC. Encoded protein: CASGHPVGSNYGYTF.

V and J are TRBV9 and TRBJ2-1, with D perhaps TRBD1 or TRBD2 (6 bases each). The CDR3 is 15 amino acids. The germline V gene has CDR1 SGDLS and CDR2 YYNGEE. V was clipped by 5 bases and J by 3 bases, with 15 bases between them. The CDR3 protein is CASSGGGKSYNEQFF. The CDR3 DNA reads TGTGCCAGCAGTGGAGGGGGAAAAAGCTACAATGAGCAGTTCTTC. Together with reference TRBV9 and TRBJ2-1, the CDR3 gives the full variable domain: DSGVTQTPKHLITATGQRVTLRCSPRSGDLSVYWYQQSLDQGLQFLIQYYNGEERAKGNILERFSAQQFPDLHSELNLSSLELGDSALYFCASSGGGKSYNEQFFGPGTRLTVL.

J is TRBJ2-1 and V is TRBV2, with unresolved D. Trimming left V 4 bases short and J 10 bases short, with 8 bases between. The CDR3 loop spans 11 amino acids. Looked up from germline, CDR1 is SNHLY and CDR2 is FYNNEI. CDR3 amino acids: CASSVPYEQFF. For the CDR3, the DNA is TGTGCCAGCAGTGTTCCCTACGAGCAGTTCTTC.

About this clonotype itself: Given a much more abundant clone one base away, this may be a read error. The chain recombines TRBV4-2 with TRBJ2-1; D gene ambiguous. CDR1 is LGHNA and CDR2 is YNFKEQ in the germline V gene. V lost 0 bases and J 10 bases, leaving 16 bases between the germline ends. This CDR3 is 15 amino acids long. The CDR3 coding sequence is TGTGCCAGCAGCCAAGAAGACGTGAGCTCCTACGAGCAGTTCTTC. Protein product: CASSQEDVSSYEQFF.

The gene calls are TRBV4-1 and TRBJ2-3; D uncertain. The CDR3 totals 15 residues. V was cut by 1 base and J by 3 bases, with 11 bases left in between. The germline V gene has CDR1 MGHRA and CDR2 YSYEKL. CDR3 nucleotide sequence: TGCGCCAGCAGCCAAGGCGGTAGCATAACAGATACGCAGTATTTT. It specifies CASSQGGSITDTQYF.

This clonotype was seen at least ten times. This rearrangement joins TRBV29-1 to TRBJ2-1; the D is unclear. CDR1 SQVTM and CDR2 ANQGSEA come from the germline V gene. The CDR3 has 8 residues. With 7 bases removed from V and 9 bases from J, the gap between germline ends came to 4 bases. The CDR3 is CSAGEQFF. The CDR3 nucleotides are TGCAGCGCCGGTGAGCAGTTCTTC.

This clonotype was detected only a few times. The chain employs TRBV4-3 and TRBJ2-3; no reliable D call. The CDR3 runs to 15 residues. Germline V gene lookup returns CDR1 LGHNA and CDR2 YSLEER. V was cut by 1 base and J by 2 bases, with 10 bases left in between. The CDR3 sequence: CASSQGIADTDTQYF. For the CDR3, the DNA is TGCGCCAGCAGCCAAGGGATAGCCGACACAGATACGCAGTATTTT.

In its sample, this clonotype was seen a few times. The V gene is TRBV20-1, the J gene TRBJ2-7; perhaps TRBD2 as D (5 bases). Germline-derived CDR1 and CDR2 are DFQATT and SNEGSKA (reference sequence). Between the trimmed V and J ends, which lost 3 bases and 1 base, there was a span of 10 bases. This CDR3 is built from 13 residues. In DNA, the CDR3 is TGCAGTGCTAGTTTGGACTTGTCCTACGAGCAGTACTTC. Translating it yields CSASLDLSYEQYF.

The genes are TRBV2 and TRBJ1-5; possible D gene TRBD1, 6 bases. The V gene lost 6 bases and the J gene lost 2 bases, with 14 bases spanning the gap. Germline loops: CDR1 SNHLY, CDR2 FYNNEI. This CDR3 spans 15 amino acids. CDR3 nucleotide sequence: TGTGCCAGCAGGGACACAGGGTTGGGCAATCAGCCCCAGCATTTT. This translates into CASRDTGLGNQPQHF.

The V and J genes are TRBV27 and TRBJ1-2, with D unresolved. Germline loops: CDR1 MNHEY, CDR2 SMNVEV (reference sequence). V lost 6 bases, J lost 8 bases, and 13 bases lay in between. This CDR3 spans 12 amino acids. This CDR3 reads CASREVGKGYTF. The CDR3 region has the DNA TGTGCCAGCAGGGAGGTGGGAAAAGGCTACACCTTC.

Only a few counts were recorded for this clonotype. The chain employs TRBV12-3 or TRBV12-4 and TRBJ2-3; D unclear. V was trimmed by 6 bases and J by 0 bases, leaving 10 bases between them. There are 14 residues in the CDR3. CDR3 in DNA: TGTGCCAGCAGCTCTTCCCGGAGCACAGATACGCAGTATTTT. Protein: CASSSSRSTDTQYF.

This clonotype was seen a few times. V and J are TRBV12-3 or TRBV12-4 and TRBJ2-1, with 8 bases matching TRBD1. V shed 2 bases and J 0 bases; nucleotides not matched to a gene: 6. The CDR3 totals 17 residues. The chain's CDR3 is CASSLSRTGSSYNEQFF. The CDR3 DNA reads TGTGCCAGCAGTTTATCGAGGACAGGGAGCTCCTACAATGAGCAGTTCTTC.

The chain carries TRBV6-6 and TRBJ2-2; D is possibly TRBD2 (6 bases). Germline CDR1 reads MNHNY; CDR2 reads SVGAGI (reference sequence). The CDR3 loop spans 17 amino acids. With 6 bases removed from V and 6 bases from J, the gap between germline ends came to 23 bases. The CDR3 protein is CASSQGRGSIDSGELFF. The CDR3 region has the DNA TGTGCCAGCAGCCAAGGGCGGGGTTCGATTGATTCCGGGGAGCTGTTTTTT.

This sequence joins TRBV29-1 and TRBJ1-1; D is perhaps TRBD1 (6 bases). Per germline, CDR1 SQVTM and CDR2 ANQGSEA. The CDR3 totals 14 residues. The ends were cut back, 3 bases at V and 5 bases at J, with 16 bases in the middle. The CDR3 here is CSVEDSLARTEAFF. The CDR3 coding sequence is TGCAGCGTTGAGGACAGTCTGGCGCGGACTGAAGCTTTCTTT.

V and J are TRBV7-2 and TRBJ1-4, with a tentative D call TRBD1 (6 bases). This CDR3 is 13 amino acids long. From germline, CDR1 is SGHTA and CDR2 FQGNSA. V was shortened by 6 bases and J by 7 bases, with 12 bases between the two germline ends. The CDR3 loop is CTSRQGESEKLFF. CDR3 bases: TGTACCAGCAGACAGGGTGAGAGTGAAAAACTGTTTTTT.